This T cell receptor beta chain was sequenced during a study of control samples from healthy donors and cancer patients. Trimming cost V 4 bases and J 8 bases; bases outside gene matches: 6. The CDR3 consists of 15 residues. Looked up from germline, CDR1 is SGHRS and CDR2 is YFSETQ. TCRdb's table, derived via immunoSEQ multiplex PCR, lists solely in-frame clones and lacks some. The sample has 150,000 or so clones, roughly 93% seen once. Material for sequencing was blood. This TCR was recovered from a man between 18 and 35 years old in good health. The V gene is TRBV5-1, the J gene TRBJ1-4; TRBD1 aligns across 12 bases. The CDR3 protein is CASSPGTGGREKLFF. The CDR3 DNA reads as TGCGCCAGCAGCCCCGGGACAGGGGGCCGGGAAAAACTGTTTTTT.